Listed below are T cell receptor beta chains from one sample, sequenced in a study of OX40 agonist ivuxolimab in advanced cancers. Measured with immunoSEQ multiplex PCR; TCRdb has only the in-frame clones, and not every one. The sample gives about 15,000 clones, around 93% of which show up once; 20% to 25% is in the top ten. The specimen was CD4+ or CD8+ T cells sorted from blood, collected in a trial of the OX40 agonist ivuxolimab. These TCRs come from an adult with an advanced solid tumor such as melanoma, head and neck, liver or kidney cancer. Both conserved end residues are part of each CDR3. The order of the fields is clone size, D gene, V gene, CDR3 length, J gene, CDR3 DNA, CDR3 protein. D genes are given only for firm matches. Clone size is given for some rows only: seen once, a few or many times, or a class if the clone is expanded.

size: few; D: NA; V: TRBV2; length: 14; J: TRBJ2-1; DNA: TGTGCCAACGCCGGGACTGAGTCTTTCGGTGAGCAGTTCTTC; CDR3: CANAGTESFGEQFF
size: few; D: TRBD2; V: TRBV2; length: 12; J: TRBJ2-7; DNA: TGTGCCAGCACCCGGGGGGTACACGAGCAGTACTTC; CDR3: CASTRGVHEQYF
size: once; D: TRBD1; V: TRBV6-5; length: 14; J: TRBJ1-1; DNA: TGTGCCAGCAGGACCCTTGACAGGGAGGCTGAAGCTTTCTTT; CDR3: CASRTLDREAEAFF
size: NA; D: NA; V: TRBV29-1; length: 13; J: TRBJ2-7; DNA: TGCAGCGTTCGGCCGGGTACCTCCTACGAGCAGTACTTC; CDR3: CSVRPGTSYEQYF
size: NA; D: NA; V: TRBV5-6; length: 13; J: TRBJ1-1; DNA: TGTGCCAGCAGCTTGTTGTGGAACACTGAAGCTTTCTTT; CDR3: CASSLLWNTEAFF
size: NA; D: TRBD1; V: TRBV13; length: 15; J: TRBJ1-6; DNA: TGTGCCAGCAGCGGGACACAGGGGAGTGATTCACCCCTCCACTTT; CDR3: CASSGTQGSDSPLHF
size: NA; D: TRBD2; V: TRBV4-3; length: 17; J: TRBJ2-3; DNA: TGCGCCAGCAGCCCGTATATAGCGGGAGGGCGCACAGATACGCAGTATTTT; CDR3: CASSPYIAGGRTDTQYF
size: NA; D: NA; V: TRBV15; length: 16; J: TRBJ2-3; DNA: TGTGCCACCAGCACATTGACAGGAGCTAGCACAGATACGCAGTATTTT; CDR3: CATSTLTGASTDTQYF
size: NA; D: TRBD1; V: TRBV6-5; length: 14; J: TRBJ1-2; DNA: TGTGCCAGCAGTTACGCAGGGGGCAACTATGGCTACACCTTC; CDR3: CASSYAGGNYGYTF
size: NA; D: TRBD1; V: TRBV5-8; length: 17; J: TRBJ1-2; DNA: TGTGCCAGCAGCTTGGGACAGGGAGAATTTGCTAACTATGGCTACACCTTC; CDR3: CASSLGQGEFANYGYTF
size: NA; D: NA; V: TRBV4-1; length: 14; J: TRBJ2-1; DNA: TGCGCCAGCAGCACGGGACCGGTCTACAATGAGCAGTTCTTC; CDR3: CASSTGPVYNEQFF
size: NA; D: TRBD1; V: TRBV19; length: 15; J: TRBJ1-2; DNA: TGTGCCAGTAGTATATTCCAGGGGGCGCAACATGGCTACACCTTC; CDR3: CASSIFQGAQHGYTF
size: NA; D: NA; V: TRBV7-9; length: 16; J: TRBJ1-2; DNA: TGTGCCAGCACCCTTAGTGGGGGGGACCCCATCTATGGCTACACCTTC; CDR3: CASTLSGGDPIYGYTF
size: few; D: NA; V: TRBV4-3; length: 15; J: TRBJ1-1; DNA: TGCGCCAGCAGCCAATCGGTGCGAGGGTACGGAGAAGCTTTCTTT; CDR3: CASSQSVRGYGEAFF
size: NA; D: TRBD2; V: TRBV7-6; length: 16; J: TRBJ2-2; DNA: TGTGCCAGCAGCTTAGGCCAGCGGGGAAGGATCGGGGAGCTGTTTTTT; CDR3: CASSLGQRGRIGELFF
size: NA; D: TRBD1; V: TRBV5-6; length: 16; J: TRBJ2-7; DNA: TGTGCCAGCAGCGTACCCGGGACAGGGGTTTCCTACGAGCAGTACTTC; CDR3: CASSVPGTGVSYEQYF
size: NA; D: NA; V: TRBV29-1; length: 13; J: TRBJ2-5; DNA: TGCAGCGTTGAAGAGGGGATGAAAGAGACCCAGTACTTC; CDR3: CSVEEGMKETQYF
size: NA; D: NA; V: TRBV27; length: 13; J: TRBJ2-1; DNA: TGTGCCAGCAGGGCGTCCGTCGGGGATGAGCAGTTCTTC; CDR3: CASRASVGDEQFF
size: NA; D: NA; V: TRBV7-9; length: 17; J: TRBJ2-4; DNA: TGTGCCAGCAGCCTCGGACTGGCCATGGGTGGAGTTTACATTCAGTACTTC; CDR3: CASSLGLAMGGVYIQYF
size: NA; D: TRBD2; V: TRBV29-1; length: 13; J: TRBJ2-7; DNA: TGCAGCGTACCTAGCGGGATCTCCTACGAGCAGTACTTC; CDR3: CSVPSGISYEQYF
size: once; D: NA; V: TRBV9; length: 15; J: TRBJ2-7; DNA: TGTGCCAGCAGCGTAGGCGACAGTTCCACCTACGAGCAGTACTTC; CDR3: CASSVGDSSTYEQYF
size: NA; D: NA; V: TRBV18; length: 13; J: TRBJ1-5; DNA: TGTGCCAGCTCAGGGAATAGCAATCAGCCCCAGCATTTT; CDR3: CASSGNSNQPQHF
size: NA; D: TRBD1; V: TRBV28; length: 18; J: TRBJ1-1; DNA: TGTGCCAGCAGCCCCCTGGACAGGGGGCGCCCCGGGGACACTGAAGCTTTCTTT; CDR3: CASSPLDRGRPGDTEAFF
size: NA; D: NA; V: TRBV27; length: 13; J: TRBJ2-7; DNA: TGTGCCAGCAGTCCCCCGACACCGTACGAGCAGTACTTC; CDR3: CASSPPTPYEQYF
size: NA; D: NA; V: TRBV7-9; length: 12; J: TRBJ2-1; DNA: TGTGCCAGCAGCCAGAGAGACAATGAGCAGTTCTTC; CDR3: CASSQRDNEQFF
size: NA; D: TRBD2; V: TRBV5-1; length: 13; J: TRBJ2-5; DNA: TGCGCCAGCAGACCGACTAGCGGGGAGACCCAGTACTTC; CDR3: CASRPTSGETQYF
size: NA; D: NA; V: TRBV27; length: 17; J: TRBJ2-3; DNA: TGTGCCAGCAACCAAAATGCGGGCCAGGTCACGGGAGATACGCAGTATTTT; CDR3: CASNQNAGQVTGDTQYF
size: NA; D: NA; V: TRBV28; length: 13; J: TRBJ2-5; DNA: TGTGCCAGCAGTTCGTCGTTCGTGGAGACCCAGTACTTC; CDR3: CASSSSFVETQYF
size: NA; D: NA; V: TRBV2; length: 17; J: TRBJ1-1; DNA: TGTGCCAGCAGGGTCCACCCGCGGATTCTCATGAACACTGAAGCTTTCTTT; CDR3: CASRVHPRILMNTEAFF
size: NA; D: NA; V: TRBV2; length: 11; J: TRBJ1-1; DNA: TGTGCCAGAACTTCAGGTAGAGAAGCTTTCTTT; CDR3: CARTSGREAFF
size: NA; D: TRBD1; V: TRBV9; length: 16; J: TRBJ2-1; DNA: TGTGCCAGCAGCCTAGGGGGACAGGGTATCATTGATGAGCAGTTCTTC; CDR3: CASSLGGQGIIDEQFF
size: NA; D: TRBD2; V: TRBV29-1; length: 17; J: TRBJ2-3; DNA: TGCAGCGTTGAAAAGGGAACCAGCGGGAGGGCGACAGATACGCAGTATTTT; CDR3: CSVEKGTSGRATDTQYF
size: NA; D: NA; V: TRBV6-5; length: 14; J: TRBJ2-5; DNA: TGTGCCAGCAGTTACGTCGGGGGCCAAGAGACCCAGTACTTC; CDR3: CASSYVGGQETQYF
size: NA; D: NA; V: TRBV11-2; length: 18; J: TRBJ1-1; DNA: TGTGCCAGCAGCTTCCCGGGAGGAGTAGGAGGCATGAACACTGAAGCTTTCTTT; CDR3: CASSFPGGVGGMNTEAFF
size: NA; D: NA; V: TRBV27; length: 14; J: TRBJ2-3; DNA: TGTGCCAGCATCAGCGGGCCCGGAGCAGATACGCAGTATTTT; CDR3: CASISGPGADTQYF
size: NA; D: TRBD2; V: TRBV4-3; length: 16; J: TRBJ2-7; DNA: TGCGCCAGCAGCCAAGAAGCAGCGGGAGGTATATACGAGCAGTACTTC; CDR3: CASSQEAAGGIYEQYF
size: NA; D: NA; V: TRBV7-9; length: 16; J: TRBJ2-3; DNA: TGTGCCAGCAGTCTACATCCGGGAAGCAGCACAGATACGCAGTATTTT; CDR3: CASSLHPGSSTDTQYF
size: NA; D: TRBD1; V: TRBV5-4; length: 16; J: TRBJ1-4; DNA: TGTGCCAGCAGCTTATGGCAGGGGGGCTCTAATGAAAAACTGTTTTTT; CDR3: CASSLWQGGSNEKLFF
size: NA; D: TRBD2; V: TRBV27; length: 15; J: TRBJ2-1; DNA: TGTGCCAGCAGTTTAGCTAGCGGGGGGTTAAATGAGCAGTTCTTC; CDR3: CASSLASGGLNEQFF
size: once; D: NA; V: TRBV5-1; length: 15; J: TRBJ1-2; DNA: TGCGCCAGCAGCTTTAGTTCTGGGGGGGCTTCTGGCTACACCTTC; CDR3: CASSFSSGGASGYTF
size: once; D: NA; V: TRBV9; length: 15; J: TRBJ2-1; DNA: TGTGCCAGCAGCGTAGCCAGGGCACCCTACAATGAGCAGTTCTTC; CDR3: CASSVARAPYNEQFF
size: NA; D: TRBD1; V: TRBV9; length: 16; J: TRBJ2-3; DNA: TGTGCCAGCAGCGTCGGACAGGGGGGGAGCACAGATACGCAGTATTTT; CDR3: CASSVGQGGSTDTQYF
size: NA; D: NA; V: TRBV9; length: 17; J: TRBJ1-1; DNA: TGTGCCAGCAGCGTAGGAGAGGGGTTTGGATTGAACACTGAAGCTTTCTTT; CDR3: CASSVGEGFGLNTEAFF
size: NA; D: NA; V: TRBV23-1; length: 15; J: TRBJ1-5; DNA: TGCGCCAGCAGTCTGAAAAGGGGCGGAAATCAGCCCCAGCATTTT; CDR3: CASSLKRGGNQPQHF
size: NA; D: TRBD2; V: TRBV11-2; length: 15; J: TRBJ2-7; DNA: TGTGCCAGCAGCTTAGGCGGGGGGCCCTCCTACGAGCAGTACTTC; CDR3: CASSLGGGPSYEQYF
size: NA; D: NA; V: TRBV28; length: 16; J: TRBJ2-1; DNA: TGTGCCAGCAGCCCTATCACACTTACTTCCTACAATGAGCAGTTCTTC; CDR3: CASSPITLTSYNEQFF
size: NA; D: NA; V: TRBV19; length: 14; J: TRBJ1-1; DNA: TGTGCCAGTAGTATTATCTCAGGGGTCACTGAAGCTTTCTTT; CDR3: CASSIISGVTEAFF
size: NA; D: NA; V: TRBV5-4; length: 15; J: TRBJ1-3; DNA: TGTGCCAGCAGCTTTGACGGAAGCCCTGGAAACACCATATATTTT; CDR3: CASSFDGSPGNTIYF
size: NA; D: NA; V: TRBV9; length: 19; J: TRBJ1-6; DNA: TGTGCCAGCAGCGTAGGAGAATTGGACATAAGCTCCTATAATTCACCCCTCCACTTT; CDR3: CASSVGELDISSYNSPLHF